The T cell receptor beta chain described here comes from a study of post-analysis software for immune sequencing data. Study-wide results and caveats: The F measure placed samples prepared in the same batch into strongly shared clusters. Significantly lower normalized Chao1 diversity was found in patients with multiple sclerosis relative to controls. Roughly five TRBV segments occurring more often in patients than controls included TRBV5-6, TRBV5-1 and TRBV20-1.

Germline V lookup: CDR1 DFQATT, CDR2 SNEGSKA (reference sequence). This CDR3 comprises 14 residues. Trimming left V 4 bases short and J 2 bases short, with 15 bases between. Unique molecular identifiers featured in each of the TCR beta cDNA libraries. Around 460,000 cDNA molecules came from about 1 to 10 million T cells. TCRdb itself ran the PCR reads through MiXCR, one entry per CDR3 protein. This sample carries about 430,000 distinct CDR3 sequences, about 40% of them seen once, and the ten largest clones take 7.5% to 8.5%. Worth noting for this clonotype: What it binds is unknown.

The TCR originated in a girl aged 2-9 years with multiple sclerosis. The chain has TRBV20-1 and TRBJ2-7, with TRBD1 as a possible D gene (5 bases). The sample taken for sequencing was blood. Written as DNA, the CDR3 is TGCAGTGCTACGGACGGCAGGGTACCCTACGAGCAGTACTTC. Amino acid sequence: CSATDGRVPYEQYF.